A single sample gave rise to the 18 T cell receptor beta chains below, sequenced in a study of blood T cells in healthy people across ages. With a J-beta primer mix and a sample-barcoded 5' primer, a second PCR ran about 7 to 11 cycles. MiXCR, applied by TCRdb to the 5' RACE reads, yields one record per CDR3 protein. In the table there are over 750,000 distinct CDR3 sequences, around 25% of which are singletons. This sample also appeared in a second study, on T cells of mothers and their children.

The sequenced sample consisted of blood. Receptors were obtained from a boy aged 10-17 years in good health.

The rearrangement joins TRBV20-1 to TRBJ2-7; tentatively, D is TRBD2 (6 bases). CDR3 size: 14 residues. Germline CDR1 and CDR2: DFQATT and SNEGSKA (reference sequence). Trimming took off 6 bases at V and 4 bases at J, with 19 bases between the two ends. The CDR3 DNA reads TGCAGTGCCGGTCGATTACGGGAGAGTTACGAGCAGTACTTC. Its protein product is CSAGRLRESYEQYF.

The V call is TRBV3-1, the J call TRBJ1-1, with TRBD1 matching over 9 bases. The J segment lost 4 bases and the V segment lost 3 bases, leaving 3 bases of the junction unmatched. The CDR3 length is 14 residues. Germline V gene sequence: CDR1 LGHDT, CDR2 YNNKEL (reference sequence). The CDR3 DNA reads TGTGCCAGCAGCCAGACAGGGGGGGGCACTGAAGCTTTCTTT. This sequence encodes CASSQTGGGTEAFF.

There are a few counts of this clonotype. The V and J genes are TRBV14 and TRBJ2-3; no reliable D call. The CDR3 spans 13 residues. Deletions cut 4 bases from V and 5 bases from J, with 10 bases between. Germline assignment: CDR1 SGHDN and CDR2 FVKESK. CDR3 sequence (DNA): TGTGCCAGCAGCCCATGGACGGGAGATACGCAGTATTTT. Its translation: CASSPWTGDTQYF. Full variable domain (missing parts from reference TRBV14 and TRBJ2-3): EAGVTQFPSHSVIEKGQTVTLRCDPISGHDNLYWYRRVMGKEIKFLLHFVKESKQDESGMPNNRFLAERTGGTYSTLKVQPAELEDSGVYFCASSPWTGDTQYFGPGTRLTVL.

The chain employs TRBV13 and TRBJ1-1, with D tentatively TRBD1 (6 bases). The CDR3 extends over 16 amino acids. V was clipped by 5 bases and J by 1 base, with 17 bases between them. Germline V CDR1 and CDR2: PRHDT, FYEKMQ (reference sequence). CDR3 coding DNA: TGTGCCAGCAGCCCGTGGGGGGCGAAGGGGAACACTGAAGCTTTCTTT. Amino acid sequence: CASSPWGAKGNTEAFF.

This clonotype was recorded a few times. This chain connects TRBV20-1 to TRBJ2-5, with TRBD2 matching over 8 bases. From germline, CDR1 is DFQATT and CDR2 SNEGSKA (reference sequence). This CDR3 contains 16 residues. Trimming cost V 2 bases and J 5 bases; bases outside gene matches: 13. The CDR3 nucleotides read TGCAGTGCTAGATCCAAGGGGACTAGAATCCCTGAGACCCAGTACTTC. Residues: CSARSKGTRIPETQYF.

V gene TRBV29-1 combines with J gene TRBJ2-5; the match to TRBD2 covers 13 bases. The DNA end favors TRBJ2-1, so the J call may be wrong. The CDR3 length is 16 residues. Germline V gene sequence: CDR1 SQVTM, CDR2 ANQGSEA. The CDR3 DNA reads TGCAGCGCCACTGAAGTTACACTAGCGGGAGGGAGTGAGCAGTTCTTC. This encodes CSATEVTLAGGSEQFF.

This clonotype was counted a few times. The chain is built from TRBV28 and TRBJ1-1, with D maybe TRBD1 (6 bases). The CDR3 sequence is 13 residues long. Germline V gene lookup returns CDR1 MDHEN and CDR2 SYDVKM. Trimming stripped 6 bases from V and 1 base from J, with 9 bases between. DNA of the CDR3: TGTGCCAGCAGCAAACAGGGGAACACTGAAGCTTTCTTT. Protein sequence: CASSKQGNTEAFF.

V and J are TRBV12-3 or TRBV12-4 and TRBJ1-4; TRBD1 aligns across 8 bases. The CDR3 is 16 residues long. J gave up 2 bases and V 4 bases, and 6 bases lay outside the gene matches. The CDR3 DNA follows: TGTGCCAGCAGTTCGAGAGACAGGGGTACTAATGAAAAACTGTTTTTT. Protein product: CASSSRDRGTNEKLFF.

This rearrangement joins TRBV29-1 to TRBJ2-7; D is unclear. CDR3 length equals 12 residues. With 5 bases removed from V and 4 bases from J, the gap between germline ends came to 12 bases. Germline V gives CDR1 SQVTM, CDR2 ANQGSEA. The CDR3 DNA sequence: TGCAGCGTTCTCGACGACGGATACGAGCAGTACTTC. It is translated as CSVLDDGYEQYF.

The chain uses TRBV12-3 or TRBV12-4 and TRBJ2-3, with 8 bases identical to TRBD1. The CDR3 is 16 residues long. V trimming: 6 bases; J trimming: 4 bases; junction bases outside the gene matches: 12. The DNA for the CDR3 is TGTGCCAGCAGCCCTACGGACAGGGCGATCGCAGATACGCAGTATTTT. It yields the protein CASSPTDRAIADTQYF.

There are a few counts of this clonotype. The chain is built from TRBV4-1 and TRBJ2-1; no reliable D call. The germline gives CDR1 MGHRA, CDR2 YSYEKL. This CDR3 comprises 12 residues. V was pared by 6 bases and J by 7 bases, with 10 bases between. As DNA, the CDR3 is TGCGCCAGCAGTAACTTAAGGAATGAGCAGTTCTTC. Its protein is CASSNLRNEQFF.

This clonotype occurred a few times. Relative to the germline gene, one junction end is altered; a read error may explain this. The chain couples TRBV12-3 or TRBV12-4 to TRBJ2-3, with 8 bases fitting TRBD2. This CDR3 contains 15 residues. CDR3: CASSLSGSGGDRQYF. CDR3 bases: TGTGCCAGCAGTTTGAGCGGGAGCGGGGGAGATAGGCAGTATTTT.

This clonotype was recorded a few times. Written as DNA, the CDR3 is TGTGCCAGCAGCTCCTCAGGCGATTTTGTGAGGGAAAAACTGTTTTTT. Its protein is CASSSSGDFVREKLFF. The V gene is TRBV7-8, the J gene TRBJ1-4; D is unresolved. CDR3 size: 16 residues. The V gene lost 4 bases and the J gene lost 8 bases, with 20 bases spanning the gap. CDR1 and CDR2 (germline): SGHVS, FQNEAQ.

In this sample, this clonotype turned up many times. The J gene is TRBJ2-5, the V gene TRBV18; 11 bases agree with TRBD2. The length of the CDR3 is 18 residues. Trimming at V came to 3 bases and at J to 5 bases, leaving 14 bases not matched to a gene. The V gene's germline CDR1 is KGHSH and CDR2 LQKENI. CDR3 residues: CASSPGLLAGGASETQYF. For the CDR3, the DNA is TGTGCCAGCTCACCGGGTTTGCTAGCGGGAGGTGCGTCGGAGACCCAGTACTTC.

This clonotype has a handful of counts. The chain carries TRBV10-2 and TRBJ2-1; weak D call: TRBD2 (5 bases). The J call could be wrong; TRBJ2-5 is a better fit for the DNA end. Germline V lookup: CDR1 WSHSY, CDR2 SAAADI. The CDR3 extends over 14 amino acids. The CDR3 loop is CASSESSGSETQYF. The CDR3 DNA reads TGCGCCAGCAGTGAGTCATCGGGGAGTGAGACCCAGTACTTC.

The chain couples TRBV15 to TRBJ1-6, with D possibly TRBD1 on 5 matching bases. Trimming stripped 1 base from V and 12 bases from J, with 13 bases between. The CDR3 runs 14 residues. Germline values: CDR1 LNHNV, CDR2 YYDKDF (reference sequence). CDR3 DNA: TGTGCCACCAGCAGAGGCAGGGAGGGCGGACCCCTCCACTTT. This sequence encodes CATSRGREGGPLHF.

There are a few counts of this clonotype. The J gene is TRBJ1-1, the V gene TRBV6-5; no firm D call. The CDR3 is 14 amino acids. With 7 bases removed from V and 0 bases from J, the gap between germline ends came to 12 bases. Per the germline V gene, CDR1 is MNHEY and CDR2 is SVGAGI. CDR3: CASTRGRLNTEAFF. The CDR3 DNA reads TGTGCCAGCACCCGCGGAAGGCTGAACACTGAAGCTTTCTTT.

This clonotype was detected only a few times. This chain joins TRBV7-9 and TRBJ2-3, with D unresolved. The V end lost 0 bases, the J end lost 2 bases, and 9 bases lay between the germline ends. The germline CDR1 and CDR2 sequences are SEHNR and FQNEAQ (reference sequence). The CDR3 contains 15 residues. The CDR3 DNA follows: TGTGCCAGCAGCTTAGCCACTCCTTACACAGATACGCAGTATTTT. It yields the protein CASSLATPYTDTQYF.